One and the same sample provided the 4 T cell receptor beta chains below, sequenced in a study of cytomegalovirus exposure and HLA in healthy donors. The protocol was immunoSEQ multiplex PCR, while the TCRdb copy is restricted to in-frame clones and leaves out a portion. The table lists 150,000 or so clones, approximately 94% of them singletons. Source material: PBMCs. The receptors were gathered from a man between 18 and 29 years old in good health and CMV-seropositive.

This chain connects TRBV5-1 to TRBJ2-3, with 12 bases that match TRBD2. The V gene end was trimmed by 4 bases and the J gene end by 4 bases; junction bases not matched to a gene: 7. The CDR3 contains 16 residues. Germline CDR1 reads SGHRS; CDR2 reads YFSETQ. The CDR3 coding sequence is TGCGCCAGCAGCCCGGAGCTAGCGGGAGGGTCAGATACGCAGTATTTT. Its translation: CASSPELAGGSDTQYF.

V and J are TRBV29-1 and TRBJ2-3; 7 bases line up with TRBD2. Germline V gene sequence: CDR1 SQVTM, CDR2 ANQGSEA. The ends lost 5 bases at V and 3 bases at J; junction bases unmatched: 8. The CDR3 is 14 amino acids. The CDR3 sequence is CSVTGQGGTDTQYF. CDR3 coding DNA: TGCAGCGTTACCGGGCAGGGAGGGACAGATACGCAGTATTTT.

Of note for this clone: The junction and the germline gene differ at one end; a read error may be behind it. The V gene is TRBV5-1, the J gene TRBJ2-7; TRBD2 aligns across 10 bases. Germline CDR1 reads SGHRS; CDR2 reads YFSETQ. This CDR3 comprises 17 residues. CDR3 nucleotide sequence: TGCGCCAGCAGCTGGGGGGAGCGGGAGGGATACTCCGACGAGCAGTACTTC. This codes for CASSWGEREGYSDEQYF.

The rearrangement joins TRBV6-5 to TRBJ2-1; 7 bases line up with TRBD2. V gave up 2 bases and J gave up 4 bases; unmatched junction bases: 8. Germline values: CDR1 MNHEY, CDR2 SVGAGI. The CDR3 loop spans 16 amino acids. CDR3 protein: CASSYQASGYYNEQFF. Written as DNA, the CDR3 is TGTGCCAGCAGTTACCAGGCTAGCGGTTATTACAATGAGCAGTTCTTC.